This T cell receptor beta chain was found in a study of shared clonotypes between healthy human individuals. Germline V CDR1 and CDR2: ENHRY, SYGVKD. Deletions cut 10 bases from V and 2 bases from J, with 15 bases between. This CDR3 is 13 amino acids long. The table came from immunoSEQ multiplex PCR; TCRdb's copy has only in-frame clones and leaves some out. The table lists a few million clones, approximately 92% of them singletons. The origin of this receptor is a man aged 18 to 30 in good health. J is TRBJ2-7 and V is TRBV10-3; tentatively, D is TRBD2 (6 bases). The specimen sequenced was naive CD4+ T cells sorted from blood. Subset specified: CD45RA+ positively selected. Here the CDR3 DNA reads TGTGCCACCGAGGTGGGGGGAACCTACGAGCAGTACTTC. Translating it yields CATEVGGTYEQYF.